The present entry profiles one T cell receptor (beta chain) with its context. Original methodology: How many nucleated cells were present was estimated from reference gene primer amplification. Some clones are missing from TCRdb's copy, which holds only in-frame ones; the method was immunoSEQ multiplex PCR. V and J calls and clone size are as listed in that table; D and trimming were resolved from the DNA. Of around 300,000 clones detected, approximately 88% appear once; the ten largest clones hold about 8.5%. The source of the sample is a study of blood T cell repertoires in COVID-19. For the study at large: Collection of acute and convalescent COVID-19 samples took place in the United States, Italy and Spain. Nucleic acid was either cDNA or gDNA, and it came from T cells, B-cell-depleted T cells, or PBMCs.

The V gene lost 8 bases and the J gene lost 1 base, with 5 bases spanning the gap. CDR1 and CDR2 (germline): MNHEY, SVGAGI. The CDR3 consists of 11 residues. Sequenced sample: peripheral blood. The V and J genes are TRBV6-5 and TRBJ1-1; D not certain. The sequence came from a man aged 18 to 29 with active or convalescent COVID-19. This chain's CDR3 is CASRENTEAFF. The DNA for the CDR3 is TGTGCCAGCCGGGAGAACACTGAAGCTTTCTTT.